This T cell receptor beta chain appears in the sequencing data of a study of T cells expressing NK-cell markers. Reprocessing the 5' RACE reads, TCRdb reports a single entry for every CDR3 protein and omits DNA. The sample has about 460,000 distinct CDR3 sequences, and its top ten clones hold 1.4%. The length of the CDR3 is 12 residues. In germline, CDR1 is SEHNR, CDR2 FQNEAQ (reference sequence). The clonotype comes from a woman aged 50 to 65 in good health. The sequenced sample consisted of blood T cells: a sorted CD56 or NKG2C T cell subset, CD4+ or CD8+ T cells, or bulk PBMC T cells (not recorded which). The chain employs TRBV7-9 and TRBJ2-5; absent DNA, TCRdb's TRBD1 call cannot be checked. The CDR3 is CAGGTGTETQYF.